The clone carrying this T cell receptor (beta chain) was detected a few times. As yet, its antigen is unknown. The study excluded patients with uncontrolled infection, other autoimmune disease, pregnancy or lactation. Fresh peripheral blood, approximately 9.1 ml, was the source of the PBMCs. The source of the sample is a study of T cells in Graves' hyperthyroidism and ophthalmopathy. Amplification of TCR beta CDR3 regions was performed using RNA transcripts as template. During a first-round RT-PCR of the TCR CDR3, the HTBI primer set was used. TCRdb re-analysed the multiplex PCR reads in MiXCR, keeping a single row per CDR3 protein. The repertoire holds 490,000 or so distinct CDR3 sequences, with just under 20% as singletons. Broader study findings: Researchers report that a 13 V-J model separated ophthalmopathy from stable hyperthyroidism.

Germline V gene data show CDR1 as LGHDT and CDR2 as YNNKEL (reference sequence). V gave up 4 bases and J gave up 2 bases, with 15 bases separating them. The CDR3 loop spans 16 amino acids. The sequence was obtained from a man aged 40-49 years with Graves' ophthalmopathy. The sample was blood. The V gene is TRBV3-1, the J gene TRBJ1-3, with D tentatively TRBD1 (6 bases). The CDR3 region has the DNA TGTGCCAGCAGCCCACTCCTCCAGGGGACTGGAAACACCATATATTTT. It yields the protein CASSPLLQGTGNTIYF. Full variable domain (outside the CDR3, taken from reference TRBV3-1 and TRBJ1-3): DTAVSQTPKYLVTQMGNDKSIKCEQNLGHDTMYWYKQDSKKFLKIMFSYNNKELIINETVPNRFSPKSPDKAHLNLHINSLELGDSAVYFCASSPLLQGTGNTIYFGEGSWLTVV.